This T cell receptor (beta chain) was sequenced in a study of T cells after posttransplantation cyclophosphamide. CDR3 length equals 11 residues. Germline V CDR1 and CDR2: SGHVS, FQNEAQ. V was cut by 5 bases and J by 9 bases, with 10 bases left in between. The naive gate required viable CD3+CD4+ or CD3+CD8+ cells with CCR7+CD45RA+CD45RO-CD95-CD27+CD28+ phenotype. Study-level findings and limits: Later blood repertoires were often dominated by clones from the donor CD8+ memory compartment. Recipient CMV seropositivity and CMV reactivation strongly tracked TRB clonality.

Clones were sequenced by immunoSEQ multiplex PCR, and TCRdb holds only the in-frame ones, with some missing. The data hold 31,000 or so clones, with more than 85% observed a single time. On this clone: The antigen remains unidentified.

The chain recombines TRBV7-8 with TRBJ2-5; possibly TRBD2 for D (5 bases). The sequenced material came from naive CD4+ T cells sorted from blood. The sequence derives from a man aged 30 to 45 in good health and a related stem cell transplant donor. CDR3: CASSPQRAQYF. CDR3 nucleotide sequence: TGTGCCAGCAGCCCACAGAGGGCCCAGTACTTC. The complete variable domain, with remaining parts taken from reference TRBV7-8 and TRBJ2-5, reads GAGVSQSPRYKVAKRGQDVALRCDPISGHVSLFWYQQALGQGPEFLTYFQNEAQLDKSGLPSDRFFAERPEGSVSTLKIQRTQQEDSAVYLCASSPQRAQYFGPGTRLLVL.